Listed below are T cell receptor beta chains from one sample, sequenced in a study of PD-1 blockade in classical Hodgkin lymphoma. The table came from immunoSEQ multiplex PCR; TCRdb's copy has only in-frame clones and leaves some out. Among around 65,000 clones listed, about 87% were seen once. The starting material was peripheral blood mononuclear cells (PBMCs), obtained at baseline. The receptors were gathered from a human donor with classical Hodgkin lymphoma. The CDR3 runs from the conserved cysteine through the conserved F or W. The D gene is left open where the match is weak. Size values are once, few and many counts, or a class for expanded clones, and some rows have none.

cdr3_nt	cdr3_aa	v_call	j_call	d_call	clone_size
TGTGCCAGCAGCGTGGACAGCACAGATACGCAGTATTTT	CASSVDSTDTQYF	TRBV5-4	TRBJ2-3	.	.
TGTGCCTCCTCCTTTGCGGGGGACACCTACAATGAGCAGTTCTTC	CASSFAGDTYNEQFF	TRBV27	TRBJ2-1	.	.
TGTGCCAGCAGTTATCGGGCAGGGGATGAAAAACTGTTTTTT	CASSYRAGDEKLFF	TRBV6-5	TRBJ1-4	.	.
TGTGCCACCAGCAGGAAACCCATGGGGGAGGTGGGAAAACTGTTTTTT	CATSRKPMGEVGKLFF	TRBV15	TRBJ1-4	.	.
TGTGCCAGCACCCTAAGTTCCGTGAACACTGAAGCTTTCTTT	CASTLSSVNTEAFF	TRBV7-2	TRBJ1-1	.	.
TGTGCCTGGAGTGGGGGAGGCTATGGCTACACCTTC	CAWSGGGYGYTF	TRBV30	TRBJ1-2	.	.
TGTGCCACCAGCTCCTCCGGGACCTCCGCCCCCGGGGAGCTGTTTTTT	CATSSSGTSAPGELFF	TRBV15	TRBJ2-2	.	.
TGTGCCAGCAGCTTCTCAGCGTTATCGGACTGGAGCTACACCTTC	CASSFSALSDWSYTF	TRBV5-4	TRBJ1-2	.	.
TGTGCCAGCTCACCGAGTGGGGCCAACGTCCTGACTTTC	CASSPSGANVLTF	TRBV18	TRBJ2-6	.	.
TGCAGCGGGGTGGAGGAAGCGGACTATGGCTACACCTTC	CSGVEEADYGYTF	TRBV29-1	TRBJ1-2	.	once
TGTGCCAGCAGCTTAGAACGGGACACCTACGAGCAGTACTTC	CASSLERDTYEQYF	TRBV11-3	TRBJ2-7	.	.
TGTGCCAGCCCCCGCCGGGACAGGGGTACTGAAACTTTCTTT	CASPRRDRGTETFF	TRBV27	TRBJ1-1	TRBD1	.
TGTGCCAGCAGCTTAGTAGGGGGCAAAGAGACCCAGTACTTC	CASSLVGGKETQYF	TRBV7-3	TRBJ2-5	TRBD1	.
TGTGCCTGGAGTCAACGGGGCACTAATGAAAAACTGTTTTTT	CAWSQRGTNEKLFF	TRBV30	TRBJ1-4	.	.
TGTGCCAGCAGCTCCCAGGGGACGCCTGTGAACACTGAAGCTTTCTTT	CASSSQGTPVNTEAFF	TRBV7-2	TRBJ1-1	.	.
TGTGCCAGCAGCTTGGCGCACATTGGAAACACTGAAGCTTTCTTT	CASSLAHIGNTEAFF	TRBV5-5	TRBJ1-1	.	.
TGTGCCAGTAGCACTCTCAAGCGGGGGGGAGGCGGGGAGCTGTTTTTT	CASSTLKRGGGGELFF	TRBV19	TRBJ2-2	TRBD2	.
TGTGCCAGCAGTTTATCGCGTGAGGGCGGCAATGAAAAACTGTTTTTT	CASSLSREGGNEKLFF	TRBV28	TRBJ1-4	.	.
TGTGCCAGCAGCTGGCGGGGGGGGCTGAACACTGAAGCTTTCTTT	CASSWRGGLNTEAFF	TRBV7-2	TRBJ1-1	.	.
TGTGCCAGCAGCCACCGGGACGGGAGCAATCAGCCCCAGCATTTT	CASSHRDGSNQPQHF	TRBV7-8	TRBJ1-5	.	.
TGTGCCAGCAGCGTCGGATTAGCGGGGGATTACACAGATACGCAGTATTTT	CASSVGLAGDYTDTQYF	TRBV9	TRBJ2-3	TRBD2	.